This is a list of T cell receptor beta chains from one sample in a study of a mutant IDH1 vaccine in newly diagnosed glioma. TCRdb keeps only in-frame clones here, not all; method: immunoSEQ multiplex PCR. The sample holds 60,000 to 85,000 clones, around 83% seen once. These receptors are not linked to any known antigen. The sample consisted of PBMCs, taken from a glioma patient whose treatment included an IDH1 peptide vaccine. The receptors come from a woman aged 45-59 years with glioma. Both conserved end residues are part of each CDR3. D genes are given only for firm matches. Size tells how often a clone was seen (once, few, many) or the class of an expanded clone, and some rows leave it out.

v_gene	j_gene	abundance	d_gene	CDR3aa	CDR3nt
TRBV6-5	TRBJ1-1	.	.	CASSYGGAGTEAFF	TGTGCCAGCAGTTACGGGGGGGCGGGCACTGAAGCTTTCTTT
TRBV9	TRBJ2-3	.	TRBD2	CASSVVGRKTDTQYF	TGTGCCAGCAGCGTAGTCGGGAGGAAGACAGATACGCAGTATTTT
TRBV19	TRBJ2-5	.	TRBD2	CASSMGTSGAKYQETQYF	TGTGCCAGTAGTATGGGGACTAGCGGGGCCAAGTACCAAGAGACCCAGTACTTC
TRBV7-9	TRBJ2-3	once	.	CASSLPWGDSTDTQYF	TGTGCCAGCAGCCTTCCATGGGGGGATAGCACAGATACGCAGTATTTT
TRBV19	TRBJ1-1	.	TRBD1	CASSVRGGMNTEAFF	TGTGCCAGTAGTGTGAGAGGGGGCATGAACACTGAAGCTTTCTTT
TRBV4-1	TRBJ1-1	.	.	CASSHSPRGGGTEAFF	TGCGCCAGCAGCCATTCACCACGGGGAGGGGGGACTGAAGCTTTCTTT
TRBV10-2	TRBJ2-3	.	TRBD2	CASRRERGAFSTDTQYF	TGCGCCAGCAGGCGGGAGAGGGGAGCCTTTAGCACAGATACGCAGTATTTT
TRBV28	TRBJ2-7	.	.	CASSGQGPDEQYF	TGTGCCAGCTCGGGACAAGGGCCTGACGAGCAGTACTTC
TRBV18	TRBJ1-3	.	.	CASSAGPGSGNTIYF	TGTGCCAGCTCAGCGGGCCCCGGTTCTGGAAACACCATATATTTT
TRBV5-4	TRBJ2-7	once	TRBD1	CASSGQGASYEQYF	TGTGCCAGCAGCGGACAGGGGGCCTCCTACGAGCAGTACTTC
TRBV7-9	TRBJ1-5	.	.	CASSKYNQPQHF	TGTGCCAGCAGCAAATACAATCAGCCCCAGCATTTT
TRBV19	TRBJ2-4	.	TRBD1	CASSPGTGNAKNIQYF	TGTGCCAGTAGTCCCGGGACAGGGAATGCTAAAAACATTCAGTACTTC
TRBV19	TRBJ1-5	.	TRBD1	CASSGTGNQPQHF	TGTGCCAGTAGTGGGACAGGGAATCAGCCCCAGCATTTT
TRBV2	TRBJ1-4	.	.	CASSLGSTNEKLFF	TGTGCCAGCAGCCTAGGCTCTACTAATGAAAAACTGTTTTTT
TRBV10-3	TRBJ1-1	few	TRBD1	CAISTGTGTEAFF	TGTGCCATCAGTACCGGGACAGGGACTGAAGCTTTCTTT
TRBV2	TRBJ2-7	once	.	CASRGRLSRDEQYF	TGTGCCAGCCGAGGACGGCTCTCGAGGGACGAGCAGTACTTC